The T cell receptor beta chain described here comes from a study of cytomegalovirus exposure and HLA in healthy donors. Amplification used 60 Vbeta primers and 13 Jbeta primers. The assay was immunoSEQ multiplex PCR, and TCRdb's table has in-frame clones only and misses some. The sample contains 130,000 or so clones, around 59% of which appear only once. Trimming removed 4 bases at V and 6 bases at J, with 18 bases between. Germline V gene data show CDR1 as MNHEY and CDR2 as SVGAGI. The CDR3 runs 16 residues. This clone was counted only a few times. This rearrangement joins TRBV6-5 to TRBJ1-4; tentatively, D is TRBD1 (6 bases). The sequencing input was PBMCs. This TCR was recovered from a male donor in good health and CMV-seronegative. CDR3: CASSSSGGRVYEKLFF. Here the CDR3 DNA reads TGTGCCAGCAGTTCATCGGGGGGCAGAGTTTATGAAAAACTGTTTTTT.